The entry below describes one TCR beta chain. Its antigen remains unidentified. Focal radiation with ipilimumab CTLA-4 blockade was given to patients with chemo-refractory metastatic non-small-cell lung cancer. This CDR3 is 15 amino acids long. CDR1 and CDR2 from the germline V gene are SEHNR and FQNEAQ (reference sequence). V shed 5 bases and J 2 bases; nucleotides not matched to a gene: 7. The method was immunoSEQ multiplex PCR; TCRdb's version includes in-frame clones alone and lacks a portion of them. Among 70,000 to 95,000 clones listed, 70% to 90% were seen once. The data are from a study of radiotherapy plus CTLA-4 blockade in lung cancer. Study-wide context: Objective response rate was more than 15%; disease control rate, around 33%. Notes on the study in general: Reports identified early blood T cell clone dynamics, with interferon-beta, as the best response predictor. Some TCR clones had been derived from tumors. These clones expanded in peripheral blood after radiotherapy plus ipilimumab.

The genes are TRBV7-9 and TRBJ2-7; 9 bases agree with TRBD1. The source is a human donor with non-small cell lung cancer that progressed on radiotherapy plus ipilimumab. Sequenced material: peripheral blood, taken from a patient treated with radiotherapy plus ipilimumab. CDR3 residues: CASSDWTGDTYEQYF. The CDR3 DNA is TGTGCCAGCAGCGATTGGACAGGGGATACCTACGAGCAGTACTTC.